The TCR beta chain described here comes from a study of T cell responses to AZD1222 COVID-19 vaccine. At the level of the study: Pooling covered second doses at about 4 or about 12 weeks. Study-wide results and caveats: Just 5 or 6 AZD1222 recipients tested seropositive at baseline. Samples come after the peak T cell response, not at day 14.

As regards this clone: The antigen is undetermined.

Assay: immunoSEQ multiplex PCR; the TCRdb copy retains only in-frame clones and omits some. The table records 150,000 to 180,000 clones, 88% of them present only once. The V segment lost 10 bases and the J segment 8 bases; nucleotides outside the gene matches: 3. The CDR3 has 10 residues. Germline V CDR1 and CDR2: LNHDA, SQIVND (reference sequence). The receptor was derived from an adult in good health. The sample was peripheral blood, taken on day 0 of AZD1222 vaccination. The gene calls are TRBV19 and TRBJ1-1; 8 bases map to TRBD1. CDR3 sequence: CATRQGEAFF. Here the CDR3 DNA reads TGTGCCACCCGACAGGGGGAAGCTTTCTTT.